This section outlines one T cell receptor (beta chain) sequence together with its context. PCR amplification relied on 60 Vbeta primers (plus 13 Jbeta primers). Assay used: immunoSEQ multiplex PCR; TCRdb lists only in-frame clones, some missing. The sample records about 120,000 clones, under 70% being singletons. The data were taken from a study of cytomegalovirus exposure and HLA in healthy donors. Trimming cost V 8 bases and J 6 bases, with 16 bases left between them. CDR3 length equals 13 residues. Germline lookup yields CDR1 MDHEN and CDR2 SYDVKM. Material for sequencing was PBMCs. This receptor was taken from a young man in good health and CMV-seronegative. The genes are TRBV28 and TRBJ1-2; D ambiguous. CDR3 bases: TGTGCCAGCCGCCCGGGAGGAGTAGATGGCTACACCTTC. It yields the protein CASRPGGVDGYTF.